This entry features one T cell receptor (beta chain) sequence. Its specificity is not known. PCR was performed a second time for roughly 7 to 12 cycles using a sample-barcoded 5' primer and a J-beta primer mix. A template-switch adaptor that had 12 random nucleotides put a tag on each cDNA molecule. TCRdb redid the calling of the 5' RACE reads with MiXCR, one entry per CDR3 protein. The data show 700,000 to 850,000 distinct CDR3 sequences, roughly 50% seen once. This record belongs to a study of blood T cells in healthy people across ages. Regarding the study as a whole: Diversity of TCR beta correlated strongly with naive T cell percentage.

The V gene lost 0 bases and the J gene lost 5 bases, with 11 bases spanning the gap. The CDR3 length is 14 residues. Germline-derived CDR1 and CDR2 are DFQATT and SNEGSKA (reference sequence). The chain has TRBV20-1 and TRBJ1-5; unclear D gene. The clonotype originates from a man older than 75 in good health. Specimen: blood. The CDR3 loop reads CSAREGLGYQPQHF. The CDR3 DNA reads as TGCAGTGCTAGAGAGGGTCTCGGGTATCAGCCCCAGCATTTT.